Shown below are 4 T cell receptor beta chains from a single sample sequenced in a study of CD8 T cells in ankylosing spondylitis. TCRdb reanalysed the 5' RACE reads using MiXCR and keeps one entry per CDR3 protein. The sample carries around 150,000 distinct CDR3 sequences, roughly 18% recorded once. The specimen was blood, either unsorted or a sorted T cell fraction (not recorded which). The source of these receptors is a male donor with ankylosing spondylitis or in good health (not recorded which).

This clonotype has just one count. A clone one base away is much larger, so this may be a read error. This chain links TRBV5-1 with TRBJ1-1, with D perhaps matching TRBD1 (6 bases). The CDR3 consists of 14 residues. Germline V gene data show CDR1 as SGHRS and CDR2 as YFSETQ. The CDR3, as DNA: TGCGTCAGCAGCTTGGCACAGGGTGTCACTGAAGCTTTCTTT. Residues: CVSSLAQGVTEAFF.

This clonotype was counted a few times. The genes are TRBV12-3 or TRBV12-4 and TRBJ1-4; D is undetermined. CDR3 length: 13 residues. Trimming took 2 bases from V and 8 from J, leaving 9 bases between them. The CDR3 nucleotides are TGTGCCAGCAGTTTAAGGTTCCAAGAAAAACTGTTTTTT. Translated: CASSLRFQEKLFF.

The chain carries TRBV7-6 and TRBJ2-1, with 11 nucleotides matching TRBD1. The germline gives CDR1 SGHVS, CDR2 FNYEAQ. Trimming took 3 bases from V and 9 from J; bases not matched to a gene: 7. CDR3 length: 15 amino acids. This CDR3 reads CASSLAGTGGTEQFF. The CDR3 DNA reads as TGTGCCAGCAGCTTGGCCGGGACAGGGGGAACTGAGCAGTTCTTC.

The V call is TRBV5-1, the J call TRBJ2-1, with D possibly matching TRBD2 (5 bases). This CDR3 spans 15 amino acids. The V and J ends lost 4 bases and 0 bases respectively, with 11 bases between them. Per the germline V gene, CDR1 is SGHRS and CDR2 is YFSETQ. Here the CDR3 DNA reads TGCGCCAGCAGCCCCGGGGTTAGCTCCTACAATGAGCAGTTCTTC. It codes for CASSPGVSSYNEQFF.